The T cell receptor (beta chain) described here comes from a study of cytomegalovirus exposure and HLA in healthy donors. Study overall: Among about 179 million T cells, an earlier analysis found approximately 110 million unique TCR beta sequences.

Findings of the study overall: Among immune exposure information, only CMV serostatus was available. The productive fraction for most TCR beta V segments was about 90% or about 30% in an earlier analysis. Fewer N-insertions (relative to the roughly 720-donor mean) were reportedly seen in an Asian-associated ancestry cluster in a later analysis.

To note about this clone: Antigen: not known.

V was cut by 8 bases and J by 5 bases, with 12 bases left in between. From germline, CDR1 is DFQATT and CDR2 SNEGSKA (reference sequence). CDR3 length equals 11 residues. PCR was performed using 60 Vbeta and 13 Jbeta primers. Produced via immunoSEQ multiplex PCR; TCRdb's table is partial and in-frame only. The data contain 150,000 to 200,000 clones, over 75% of them seen just once; the ten biggest clones take up 3.8%. The sequenced sample consisted of PBMCs. This TCR derives from a man in his fifties or sixties in good health and CMV-seronegative. J is TRBJ2-5 and V is TRBV20-1; maybe TRBD1 (5 bases). CDR3 in amino acids: CSSARVETQYF. The CDR3 DNA reads TGCAGTTCGGCCAGGGTTGAGACCCAGTACTTC.